This T cell receptor beta chain was sequenced in a study of OX40 agonist ivuxolimab in advanced cancers. About this clone: As yet, its antigen is unknown.

The germline gives CDR1 MGHDK, CDR2 SYGVNS. This CDR3 contains 14 residues. V lost 6 bases to trimming and J lost 0 bases, with 9 bases between them. Enrollment shut out patients with autoimmune disease history or systemic immunosuppression. Peripheral blood came from all dose cohorts at three timepoints. Method: immunoSEQ multiplex PCR; TCRdb's copy keeps in-frame clones and lacks some. The table lists 70,000 to 75,000 clones, about 94% of them singletons. Study-wide findings and caveats: Among the lowest peripheral clonal expansion occurred in 0.1-3.0 mg/kg partial responders. Averaged across samples, CD8+ T cells carried more expanded clones than CD4+ did.

Sequenced material: CD4+ or CD8+ T cells sorted from blood, taken in a trial of the OX40 agonist ivuxolimab. This TCR was sampled from an adult with an advanced solid tumor such as melanoma, head and neck, liver or kidney cancer. The rearrangement uses TRBV25-1 and TRBJ1-5; a weak D match, TRBD1 (6 bases). CDR3 loop: CASSQGLSNQPQHF. CDR3 nucleotides: TGTGCCAGCAGCCAGGGGCTTAGCAATCAGCCCCAGCATTTT. Full variable domain (outside the CDR3, taken from reference TRBV25-1 and TRBJ1-5): EADIYQTPRYLVIGTGKKITLECSQTMGHDKMYWYQQDPGMELHLIHYSYGVNSTEKGDLSSESTVSRIRTEHFPLTLESARPSHTSQYLCASSQGLSNQPQHFGDGTRLSIL.